The 6 T cell receptor beta chains reported below all come from one sample, sequenced in a study of Ad26.COV2.S vaccination and SARS-CoV-2 variants. Measured with immunoSEQ multiplex PCR; TCRdb has only the in-frame clones, and not every one. The profile covers around 300,000 clones, with around 88% appearing a single time and approximately 5% taken by the ten largest. Treatment in this sample: 15 to 20 received Ad26.COV2.S at low or high dose, single or two shots; about 5 received placebo; per-sample allocation not given. Sampling was done on day 63 after the first vaccine or placebo injection. The sample consisted of peripheral blood, taken in a trial of Ad26.COV2.S vaccine versus placebo. The receptor set was obtained from a person between 18 and 65 years old who received the Ad26.COV2.S COVID-19 vaccine or a placebo.

This clone was recorded a few times. The V gene is TRBV9, the J gene TRBJ2-1, with D unclear. Trimming shortened V by 0 bases and J by 8 bases, and 9 bases separated the two germline ends. CDR3 size: 13 residues. Looked up from germline, CDR1 is SGDLS and CDR2 is YYNGEE. The CDR3 sequence: CASSVVNGDEQFF. In DNA, the CDR3 is TGTGCCAGCAGCGTAGTAAACGGCGATGAGCAGTTCTTC.

The sample holds one count of this clone. The rearrangement links TRBV5-6 to TRBJ2-7; D is uncertain. V was shortened by 3 bases and J by 0 bases, with 16 bases between the two germline ends. The CDR3 has 16 amino acids. Germline V gene sequence: CDR1 SGHDT, CDR2 YYEEEE. CDR3 sequence (DNA): TGTGCCAGCAGCTCCTGGACGCCGCCGAGCTCCTACGAGCAGTACTTC. This gives the protein CASSSWTPPSSYEQYF. Using reference TRBV5-6 and TRBJ2-7 for the parts outside the CDR3, the full variable domain is DAGVTQSPTHLIKTRGQQVTLRCSPKSGHDTVSWYQQALGQGPQFIFQYYEEEERQRGNFPDRFSGHQFPNYSSELNVNALLLGDSALYLCASSSWTPPSSYEQYFGPGTRLTVT.

The V gene is TRBV7-9, the J gene TRBJ1-5, with a weak D call TRBD1 (5 bases). Germline V CDR1 and CDR2: SEHNR, FQNEAQ (reference sequence). The CDR3 runs to 13 residues. V dropped 2 bases and J dropped 7 bases, with 9 bases sitting between them. As DNA, the CDR3 is TGTGCCAGCAGCTTAACGGGGGGGCAGCCCCAGCATTTT. Residues: CASSLTGGQPQHF.

The chain recombines TRBV27 with TRBJ1-2; perhaps TRBD1 as D (5 bases). V gave up 7 bases and J gave up 4 bases, with 10 bases separating them. Germline V gives CDR1 MNHEY, CDR2 SMNVEV (reference sequence). The CDR3 has 12 amino acids. CDR3 amino acids: CASKGFSYGYTF. Written as DNA, the CDR3 is TGTGCCAGCAAGGGGTTCAGCTATGGCTACACCTTC.

The chain combines TRBV10-3 with TRBJ2-2; TRBD2 matches at 10 bases. Germline V lookup: CDR1 ENHRY, CDR2 SYGVKD. V shed 8 bases and J 7 bases; nucleotides not matched to a gene: 4. The CDR3 is 13 residues long. Written as DNA, the CDR3 is TGTGCCATCGCCGGGACTAGCGTCGGGGAGCTGTTTTTT. It yields the protein CAIAGTSVGELFF.

This rearrangement joins TRBV6-5 to TRBJ2-3, with D perhaps matching TRBD1 (7 bases). V was clipped by 2 bases and J by 8 bases, with 17 bases between them. This CDR3 region has 15 residues. Per germline, CDR1 MNHEY and CDR2 SVGAGI. The DNA of the CDR3 is TGTGCCAGCAGTTACGGGGGACAGCGGGTCCGTACGCAGTATTTT. This encodes CASSYGGQRVRTQYF.